The 18 T cell receptor beta chains reported below all come from one sample, sequenced in a study of blood T cell repertoires in COVID-19. TCRdb's copy holds only in-frame clones and misses some; the assay was immunoSEQ multiplex PCR. Of around 150,000 clones in the sample, about 85% are singletons; the top ten hold 1% to 1.2%. The source material was peripheral blood. These receptors were collected from a man in his forties with acute or convalescent COVID-19.

This chain uses TRBV6-6 with TRBJ1-2, with TRBD1 matching over 10 bases. Germline V lookup: CDR1 MNHNY, CDR2 SVGAGI (reference sequence). This CDR3 region has 13 residues. With 10 bases clipped from V and 6 bases from J, the junction kept 8 bases outside the gene matches. DNA for the CDR3: TGTGCCATCACTACTGGGACAGGGGATGGCTACACCTTC. It codes for CAITTGTGDGYTF.

The genes are TRBV6-5 and TRBJ2-3; D might be TRBD2 (6 bases). The V end was cut by 2 bases, the J end by 5 bases, with 14 bases between. The CDR3 loop spans 15 amino acids. Germline CDR1 is MNHEY and CDR2 is SVGAGI. The CDR3 DNA reads TGTGCCAGCAGTTACGAGTCGGGGGAAATAGATACGCAGTATTTT. Encoded protein: CASSYESGEIDTQYF.

This clone was observed a single time. The chain joins TRBV4-1 to TRBJ1-1; 9 nucleotides line up with TRBD1. Trimming at V came to 1 base and at J to 7 bases, leaving 10 bases not matched to a gene. Germline assignment: CDR1 MGHRA and CDR2 YSYEKL. The CDR3 covers 16 residues. CDR3 bases: TGCGCCAGCAGCCAAGGCCTACAGGGGGCGAGTGGTGAAGCTTTCTTT. Translated: CASSQGLQGASGEAFF.

The V and J genes are TRBV6-4 and TRBJ2-7; 7 nucleotides line up with TRBD2. Germline-derived CDR1 and CDR2 are MRHNA and SNTAGT. With 4 bases clipped from V and 4 bases from J, the junction kept 7 bases outside the gene matches. CDR3 size: 14 residues. The CDR3, as DNA: TGTGCCAGCAGTGGGGGGAGGGGAGGTTACGAGCAGTACTTC. Its protein is CASSGGRGGYEQYF.

The V gene is TRBV5-6, the J gene TRBJ1-1; TRBD1 might be the D (6 bases). Germline V gene data show CDR1 as SGHDT and CDR2 as YYEEEE. V was shortened by 2 bases and J by 4 bases, with 12 bases between the two germline ends. CDR3 size: 14 residues. The CDR3 sequence: CASSFIRGATEAFF. CDR3 in DNA: TGTGCCAGCAGCTTTATCAGGGGTGCCACTGAAGCTTTCTTT.

This clone appeared a few times. This chain connects TRBV2 to TRBJ2-2; D is possibly TRBD2 (6 bases). Deletions cut 6 bases from V and 5 bases from J, with 22 bases between. This CDR3 has 17 amino acids. Per germline, CDR1 SNHLY and CDR2 FYNNEI. In nucleotides, the CDR3 is TGTGCCAGCAGGGTCCCCACTGTCCTACGGGGGACCGGGGAGCTGTTTTTT. This sequence encodes CASRVPTVLRGTGELFF.

Comments on this clone: This same CDR3 is encoded by further DNA sequences in the sample. The chain has TRBV18 and TRBJ1-6; 7 bases match TRBD1. Per germline, CDR1 KGHSH and CDR2 LQKENI. V dropped 3 bases and J dropped 8; count of bases not matched to a gene: 4. CDR3 length equals 14 residues. CDR3 loop: CASSPLDRDSPLHF. DNA of the CDR3: TGTGCCAGCTCACCGCTTGACAGGGATTCACCCCTCCACTTT.

The V call is TRBV7-3, the J call TRBJ1-1; no clear D. In germline, CDR1 is SGHTA, CDR2 FQGTGA. V was shortened by 2 bases and J by 4 bases, with 8 bases between the two germline ends. The CDR3 consists of 13 residues. CDR3 sequence reads: CASSLGSGTEAFF. The CDR3 DNA reads as TGTGCCAGCAGCTTAGGATCAGGCACTGAAGCTTTCTTT.

The V gene is TRBV5-6, the J gene TRBJ1-2, with TRBD1 identical over 9 bases. Trimming took 2 bases from V and 4 from J; bases not matched to a gene: 9. CDR3 length equals 16 residues. CDR1 is SGHDT, CDR2 YYEEEE, per germline. The CDR3 is CASSFEGTGSFYGYTF. CDR3 in DNA: TGTGCCAGCAGCTTCGAAGGGACAGGGTCCTTCTATGGCTACACCTTC.

CDR3 bases: TGTGCCTGGAGTAGTAGGAGCGGGGGGGTGTACAATGAGCAGTTCTTC. Its translation: CAWSSRSGGVYNEQFF. This sequence joins TRBV30 and TRBJ2-1; 10 bases align to TRBD2. CDR3 length equals 16 residues. Per the germline V gene, CDR1 is GTSNPN and CDR2 is SVGIG (reference sequence). The J segment lost 4 bases and the V segment lost 2 bases, leaving 8 bases of the junction unmatched.

The chain joins TRBV29-1 to TRBJ2-6; weak D call: TRBD1 (5 bases). The V and J ends lost 5 bases and 3 bases respectively, with 5 bases between them. Germline-derived CDR1 and CDR2 are SQVTM and ANQGSEA. CDR3 length: 12 residues. The CDR3 spells CSVQGGANVLTF. In nucleotides, the CDR3 is TGCAGCGTTCAGGGTGGGGCCAACGTCCTGACTTTC.

V and J are TRBV14 and TRBJ1-6, with D uncertain. Germline-derived CDR1 and CDR2 are SGHDN and FVKESK. Between the trimmed V and J ends, which lost 7 bases and 2 bases, there was a span of 9 bases. The CDR3 length is 14 residues. This CDR3 reads CASTGNTYNSPLHF. In nucleotides, the CDR3 is TGTGCCAGCACGGGGAACACCTATAATTCACCCCTCCACTTT. Full variable domain (rest looked up from reference TRBV14 and TRBJ1-6): EAGVTQFPSHSVIEKGQTVTLRCDPISGHDNLYWYRRVMGKEIKFLLHFVKESKQDESGMPNNRFLAERTGGTYSTLKVQPAELEDSGVYFCASTGNTYNSPLHFGNGTRLTVT.

This clone was observed a handful of times. The rearrangement uses TRBV11-1 and TRBJ2-1, with D perhaps TRBD2 (6 bases). The CDR3 consists of 15 residues. Germline CDR1 is SGHAT and CDR2 is FQDESV (reference sequence). V was trimmed by 0 bases and J by 3 bases, leaving 9 bases between them. The CDR3 is CASSLASGGYNEQFF. The CDR3 region has the DNA TGTGCCAGCAGCTTAGCTAGCGGTGGCTACAATGAGCAGTTCTTC.

This clone has a single count. Given a much more abundant clone one base away, this may be a read error. In the same sample, other DNA sequences code for this CDR3. The chain uses TRBV3-1 (or the pseudogene TRBV3-2) and TRBJ1-5; the D is unclear. With 0 bases removed from V and 7 bases from J, the gap between germline ends came to 7 bases. The CDR3 runs to 13 residues. Per germline, CDR1 LGHDT and CDR2 YNNKEL (reference sequence). The CDR3 reads CASSQDRGQPQHF. DNA of the CDR3: TGTGCCAGCAGCCAAGATCGCGGGCAGCCCCAGCATTTT.

For this clone: Different DNA sequences within this sample yield the same CDR3. This rearrangement joins TRBV5-4 to TRBJ2-7; D not certain. Trimming cost V 2 bases and J 5 bases, with 5 bases left between them. CDR3 length: 11 amino acids. Germline values: CDR1 SGHNT, CDR2 YYREEE (reference sequence). The CDR3 here is CASSLSNEQYF. For the CDR3, the DNA is TGTGCCAGCAGCTTATCCAACGAGCAGTACTTC.

The chain uses TRBV29-1 and TRBJ2-2; no clear D. The CDR3 length is 11 residues. CDR1 and CDR2 from the germline V gene are SQVTM and ANQGSEA. With 7 bases removed from V and 0 bases from J, the gap between germline ends came to 3 bases. The chain's CDR3 is CSATNTGELFF. CDR3 DNA sequence: TGCAGCGCCACGAACACCGGGGAGCTGTTTTTT.

The gene calls are TRBV7-8 and TRBJ2-1; D gene uncertain. The CDR3 sequence is 15 residues long. With 5 bases removed from V and 0 bases from J, the gap between germline ends came to 11 bases. CDR1 and CDR2 (germline): SGHVS, FQNEAQ. The CDR3 sequence is CASSRVSSSYNEQFF. In DNA form, the CDR3 reads TGTGCCAGCAGCCGAGTGAGTAGCTCCTACAATGAGCAGTTCTTC.

The chain has TRBV9 and TRBJ2-1, with D possibly being TRBD1 (7 bases). V shed 5 bases and J shed 3 bases, with 12 bases lying between them. From germline, CDR1 is SGDLS and CDR2 YYNGEE. The CDR3 totals 14 residues. The CDR3 nucleotides are TGTGCCAGCAGTCGACAGGGAGGCTACAATGAGCAGTTCTTC. This encodes CASSRQGGYNEQFF.